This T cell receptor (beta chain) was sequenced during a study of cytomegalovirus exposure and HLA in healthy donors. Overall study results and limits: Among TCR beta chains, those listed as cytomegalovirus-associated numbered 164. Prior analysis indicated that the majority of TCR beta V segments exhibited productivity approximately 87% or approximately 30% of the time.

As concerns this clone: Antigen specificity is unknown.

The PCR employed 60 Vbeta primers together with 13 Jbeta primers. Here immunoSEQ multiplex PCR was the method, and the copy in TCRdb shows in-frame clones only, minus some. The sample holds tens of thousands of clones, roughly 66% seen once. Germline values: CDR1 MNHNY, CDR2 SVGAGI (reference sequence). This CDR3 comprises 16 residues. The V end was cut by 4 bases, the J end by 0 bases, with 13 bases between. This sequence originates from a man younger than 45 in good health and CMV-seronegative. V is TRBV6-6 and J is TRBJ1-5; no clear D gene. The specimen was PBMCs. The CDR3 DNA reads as TGTGCCAGCAGTTCCCCGGCGCGAGGTAGCAATCAGCCCCAGCATTTT. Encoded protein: CASSSPARGSNQPQHF.